This T cell receptor (beta chain) was found in a study of cytomegalovirus exposure and HLA in healthy donors. Study-wide findings and caveats: Researchers reported in a later analysis that common viral pathogens appeared linked to several top clusters. Presence/absence analyses supposed approximately even sequencing depth among donors. Associated with cytomegalovirus, according to the listing, were around 170 TCR beta chains.

PCR amplification relied on 60 Vbeta primers (plus 13 Jbeta primers). The assay was immunoSEQ multiplex PCR, and TCRdb's table has in-frame clones only and misses some. The table records roughly 150,000 clones, around 80% of them present only once. V shed 6 bases and J shed 6 bases, with 16 bases lying between them. The CDR3 consists of 14 residues. Germline CDR1 and CDR2: MNHEY and SVGAGI. For this clone: The antigen is undetermined.

The source of this sequence is a man aged 18 to 29 in good health and CMV-seropositive. The sample taken for sequencing was PBMCs. The chain links TRBV6-5 to TRBJ2-3, with a weak D call TRBD2 (5 bases). Here the CDR3 reads CASSPGGGGDTQYF. The CDR3 coding sequence is TGTGCCAGCAGCCCCGGCGGTGGCGGGGATACGCAGTATTTT.